Listed below are T cell receptor beta chains from one sample, sequenced in a study of T cell responses to AZD1222 COVID-19 vaccine. Sequencing was performed with immunoSEQ multiplex PCR; in TCRdb, only in-frame clones are kept and a portion is missing. The table has roughly 140,000 clones, about nine tenths seen once. The input for sequencing was peripheral blood, taken on day 0 of AZD1222 vaccination. Receptors were obtained from an adult in good health. CDR3s leave out the opening cysteine and the closing phenylalanine or tryptophan. The order of the fields is V gene, CDR3 protein.

TRBV7-3	ASSQMGQLTDTQY
TRBV29-1	SARGRMKREQF
TRBV3-1/TRBV3-2	ASSQVGLEQY
TRBV4-3	ASSPTQGIGEQF
TRBV18	ASSLVGTGDSNQPQH
TRBV5-5	ASSLFSNQPQH
TRBV7-2	ASRPTSGNNEQF
TRBV19	ASSRRGEFTEAF
TRBV4-3	ASSQDWVRYNEQF
TRBV7-9	ASSLAQGFPPLH
TRBV30	AWRPGGSREKLF
TRBV7-2	ASSFGGMNTEAF
TRBV11-2	ASSLVRGRKNYGYT